This T cell receptor beta chain was found in a study of T cell repertoires in cytomegalovirus infection. At the level of the study: CMV epitopes in the study were HLA-C-restricted (recently identified) and HLA-B-restricted (well studied). Through public TCR beta signatures, both CMV infection and matching HLA type were indicated. Study conclusions and caveats: Identification of carriers of CMV plus the relevant HLA was performed using cumulative public TCR beta family frequency. What dominated the ex vivo response were HLA-C-restricted CMV-specific TCR beta clonotypes.

With regard to this clonotype: The target antigen is unknown.

Trimming cost V 2 bases and J 8 bases; bases outside gene matches: 3. The CDR3 spans 14 residues. Germline V gene sequence: CDR1 MNHEY, CDR2 SVGAGI. TCRdb reprocessed the reads via MiXCR and lists one record per CDR3 protein. The table lists some 940,000 distinct CDR3 sequences, around 32% of them singletons. Material: cultured CD8+ T cells from PBMCs, obtained from culture after CMV antigen stimulation. This TCR came from a human donor in good health (CMV status not recorded). Some clones in this sample may be carry-over from other donors' samples. The rearrangement uses TRBV6-5 and TRBJ2-1; 10 nucleotides match TRBD1. CDR3 DNA: TGTGCCAGCAGTTACGAGGACAGGGGGGATGAGCAGTTCTTC. As protein: CASSYEDRGDEQFF.